This T cell receptor (beta chain) appears in the sequencing data of a study of OX40 agonist ivuxolimab in advanced cancers. Points from the study as a whole: CD8+ T cells were the subset that, on average, had more expanded clones than CD4+. Partial responders receiving 0.1-3.0 mg/kg showed among the lowest clonal expansion.

A remark on this clone: The antigen is undetermined.

The assay was immunoSEQ multiplex PCR, and TCRdb's table has in-frame clones only and misses some. The sample lists roughly 100,000 clones; 85% to 95% were seen once. With 0 bases removed from V and 5 bases from J, the gap between germline ends came to 17 bases. The CDR3 is 16 amino acids. Germline V gene data show CDR1 as SGHDT and CDR2 as YYEEEE. This specimen was CD4+ or CD8+ T cells sorted from blood, taken in a trial of the OX40 agonist ivuxolimab. This TCR was recovered from an adult with an advanced solid tumor such as melanoma, head and neck, liver or kidney cancer. The gene calls are TRBV5-6 and TRBJ1-1; D possibly corresponds to TRBD1 (6 bases). CDR3: CASSLGAGAQVTEAFF. CDR3 sequence (DNA): TGTGCCAGCAGCTTGGGTGCGGGGGCGCAAGTTACTGAAGCTTTCTTT.